This passage covers 2 T cell receptor beta chains from one sample sequenced in a study of T cells in Graves' hyperthyroidism and ophthalmopathy. TCR beta CDR3 regions were amplified from RNA. The HTBI primer set was used in a first-round RT-PCR of the TCR CDR3. TCRdb passed the multiplex PCR reads through MiXCR, listing each CDR3 protein once. This table has approximately 870,000 distinct CDR3 sequences, about 38% appearing once. Material: blood. The source is a man between 18 and 29 years old with Graves' hyperthyroidism.

This clonotype was detected ten times or more. The V gene is TRBV15, the J gene TRBJ1-1, with 7 bases that match TRBD1. V gave up 5 bases and J gave up 5 bases; unmatched junction bases: 8. CDR3 length: 14 amino acids. Germline V lookup: CDR1 LNHNV, CDR2 YYDKDF (reference sequence). CDR3 residues: CATSLTGRGTEAFF. The CDR3 coding sequence is TGTGCCACCAGCCTGACAGGGAGAGGAACTGAAGCTTTCTTT.

This clonotype was counted between two and nine times. This chain connects TRBV2 to TRBJ2-7; 9 positions agree with TRBD2. The CDR3 length is 15 residues. J was trimmed by 2 bases and V by 4 bases; bases with no gene match: 6. Germline CDR1 reads SNHLY; CDR2 reads FYNNEI. CDR3 loop: CASSAELAGAYEQYF. The CDR3 DNA is TGTGCCAGCAGTGCGGAGTTAGCGGGGGCCTACGAGCAGTACTTC. Variable domain in full (rest from reference TRBV2 and TRBJ2-7): EPEVTQTPSHQVTQMGQEVILRCVPISNHLYFYWYRQILGQKVEFLVSFYNNEISEKSEIFDDQFSVERPDGSNFTLKIRSTKLEDSAMYFCASSAELAGAYEQYFGPGTRLTVT.